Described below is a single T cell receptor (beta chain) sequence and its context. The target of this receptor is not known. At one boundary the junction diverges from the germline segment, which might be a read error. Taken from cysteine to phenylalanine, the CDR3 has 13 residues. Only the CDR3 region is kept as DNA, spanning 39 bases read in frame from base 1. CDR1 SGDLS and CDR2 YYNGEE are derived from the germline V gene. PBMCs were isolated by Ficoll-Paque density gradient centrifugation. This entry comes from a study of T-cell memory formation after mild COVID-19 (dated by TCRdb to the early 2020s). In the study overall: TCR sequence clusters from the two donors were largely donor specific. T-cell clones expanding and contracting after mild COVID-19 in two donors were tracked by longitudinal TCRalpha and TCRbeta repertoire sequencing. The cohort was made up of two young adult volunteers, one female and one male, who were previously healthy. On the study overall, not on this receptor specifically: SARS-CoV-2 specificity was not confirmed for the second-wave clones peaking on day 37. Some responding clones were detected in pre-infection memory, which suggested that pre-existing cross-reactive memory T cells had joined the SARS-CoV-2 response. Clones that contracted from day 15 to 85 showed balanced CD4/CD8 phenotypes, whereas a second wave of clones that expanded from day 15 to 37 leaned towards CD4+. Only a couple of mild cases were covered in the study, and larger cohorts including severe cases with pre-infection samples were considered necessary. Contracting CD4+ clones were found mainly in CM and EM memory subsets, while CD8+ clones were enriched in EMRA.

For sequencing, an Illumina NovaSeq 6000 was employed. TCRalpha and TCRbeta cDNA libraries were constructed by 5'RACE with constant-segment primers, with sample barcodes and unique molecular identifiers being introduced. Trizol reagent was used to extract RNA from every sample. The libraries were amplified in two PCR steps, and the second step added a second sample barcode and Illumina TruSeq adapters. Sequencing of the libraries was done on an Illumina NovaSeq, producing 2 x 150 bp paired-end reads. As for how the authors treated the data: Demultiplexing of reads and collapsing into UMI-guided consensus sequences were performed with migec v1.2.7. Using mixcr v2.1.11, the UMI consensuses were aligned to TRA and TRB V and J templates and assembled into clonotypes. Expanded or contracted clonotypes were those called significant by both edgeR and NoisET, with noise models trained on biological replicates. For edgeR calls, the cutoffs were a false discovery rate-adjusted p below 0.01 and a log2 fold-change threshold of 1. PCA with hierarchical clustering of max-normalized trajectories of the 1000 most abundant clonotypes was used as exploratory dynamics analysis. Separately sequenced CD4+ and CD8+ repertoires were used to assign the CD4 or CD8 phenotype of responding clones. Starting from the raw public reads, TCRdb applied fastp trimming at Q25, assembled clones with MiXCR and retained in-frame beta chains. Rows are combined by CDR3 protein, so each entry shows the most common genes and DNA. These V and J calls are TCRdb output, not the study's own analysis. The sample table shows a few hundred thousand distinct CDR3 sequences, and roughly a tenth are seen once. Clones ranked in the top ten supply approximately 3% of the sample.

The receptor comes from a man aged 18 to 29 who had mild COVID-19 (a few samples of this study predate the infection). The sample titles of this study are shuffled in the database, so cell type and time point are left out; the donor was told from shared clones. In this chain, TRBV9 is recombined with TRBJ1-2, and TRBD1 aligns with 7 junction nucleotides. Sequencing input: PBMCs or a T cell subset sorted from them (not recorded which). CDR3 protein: CARSGRQGEGYTF. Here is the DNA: TGTGCCAGGAGCGGGCGACAGGGTGAGGGCTACACCTTC. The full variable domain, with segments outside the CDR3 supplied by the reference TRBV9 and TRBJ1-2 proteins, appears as DSGVTQTPKHLITATGQRVTLRCSPRSGDLSVYWYQQSLDQGLQFLIQYYNGEERAKGNILERFSAQQFPDLHSELNLSSLELGDSALYFCARSGRQGEGYTFGSGTRLTVV.